This T cell receptor beta chain was obtained from a study of cytomegalovirus exposure and HLA in healthy donors. Study information: According to later analysis, the same platform produced the roughly 120 validation and 666 first-cohort repertoires. General study results and limits: Cytomegalovirus-associated status was assigned to about 150 TCR beta chains.

Method: immunoSEQ multiplex PCR; TCRdb's copy keeps in-frame clones and lacks some. Counted here are 100,000 or so clones, roughly 89% occurring once; the ten biggest clones make up 3% to 4.5%. Germline CDR1 and CDR2: MDHEN and SYDVKM. The CDR3 consists of 17 residues. The V gene lost 3 bases and the J gene lost 4 bases, with 19 bases spanning the gap. In regard to this clone: Its target is unknown.

This TCR derives from a woman in her twenties or thirties in good health and CMV-seronegative. Sequenced: PBMCs. The chain employs TRBV28 and TRBJ2-1, with D perhaps matching TRBD2 (6 bases). CDR3 in DNA: TGTGCCAGCAGTTTGGGGGTGGTACGGGAGACGTACAATGAGCAGTTCTTC. This encodes CASSLGVVRETYNEQFF.